The rows below give T cell receptor beta chains drawn from one sample of a study of shared clonotypes between healthy human individuals. Sequenced by immunoSEQ multiplex PCR; TCRdb stores in-frame clones only, minus some. This table has about 650,000 clones, less than 97% appearing once. The sequenced sample was naive CD8+ T cells sorted from blood. Receptor source: a woman in her twenties or thirties in good health. Each CDR3 is given with its conserved first and last residue. Each record gives: D gene, V gene, J gene, clone size, CDR3 protein, CDR3 DNA. A D gene is named only where the DNA matches it firmly. Not every row has a clone size; where given, it reads once, few, many or a size class.

TRBD1,TRBV11-2,TRBJ2-7,.,CASSSRTGGTYEQYF,TGTGCCAGCAGCTCCCGGACAGGGGGCACCTACGAGCAGTACTTC
.,TRBV4-1,TRBJ1-1,once,CASSQEGHPNTEAFF,TGCGCCAGCAGCCAAGAGGGGCATCCGAACACTGAAGCTTTCTTT
.,TRBV27,TRBJ1-1,.,CASSLVSNTEAFF,TGTGCCAGCAGTTTAGTTAGTAACACTGAAGCTTTCTTT
.,TRBV5-6,TRBJ2-3,once,CASRQTGGTQYF,TGTGCCAGCAGACAGACTGGGGGTACGCAGTATTTT
.,TRBV19,TRBJ2-1,.,CASSIPRTVVHNEQFF,TGTGCCAGTAGTATACCTCGGACGGTAGTTCACAATGAGCAGTTCTTC
TRBD1,TRBV7-9,TRBJ2-1,.,CASSRADRIHEQFF,TGTGCCAGCAGCCGAGCGGACAGGATTCATGAGCAGTTCTTC
TRBD1,TRBV29-1,TRBJ1-2,.,CSVEGAGGGSDYGYTF,TGCAGCGTTGAAGGGGCAGGGGGAGGATCGGACTATGGCTACACCTTC
TRBD2,TRBV28,TRBJ2-3,.,CASSPAGREGSEDTQYF,TGTGCCAGCAGTCCAGCGGGGCGGGAGGGCTCGGAAGATACGCAGTATTTT
.,TRBV6-1,TRBJ2-3,.,CASSERRLVEDTQYF,TGTGCCAGCAGTGAACGTAGACTAGTGGAAGATACGCAGTATTTT
.,TRBV11-2,TRBJ1-2,.,CASSFPGASAYTF,TGTGCCAGCAGCTTCCCCGGAGCGAGTGCCTACACCTTC
.,TRBV7-8,TRBJ2-7,.,CASTPADVSSYEQYF,TGTGCCAGCACACCCGCGGACGTGAGCTCCTACGAGCAGTACTTC
TRBD1,TRBV28,TRBJ2-7,.,CASSLGDRGTYEQYF,TGTGCCAGCAGTCTTGGGGACAGGGGGACCTACGAGCAGTACTTC
.,TRBV6-5,TRBJ2-7,.,CASEQFSGSYEQYF,TGTGCCAGTGAACAGTTTAGCGGTTCCTACGAGCAGTACTTC
.,TRBV6-6,TRBJ2-3,.,CASSYVQGADTQYF,TGTGCCAGCAGTTACGTCCAAGGGGCAGATACGCAGTATTTT
TRBD1,TRBV28,TRBJ1-1,.,CASSFTGEGVNTEAFF,TGTGCCAGCAGTTTTACAGGGGAGGGGGTGAACACTGAAGCTTTCTTT
.,TRBV28,TRBJ2-1,.,CASSLRAASYNEQFF,TGTGCCAGCAGTTTACGGGCGGCTTCCTACAATGAGCAGTTCTTC
TRBD2,TRBV5-4,TRBJ2-3,.,CASTRLLSGSTADTQYF,TGTGCCAGCACCCGGCTCCTTAGCGGGAGCACCGCAGATACGCAGTATTTT
.,TRBV19,TRBJ2-6,.,CASSIAGANVLTF,TGTGCCAGTAGTATAGCCGGGGCCAACGTCCTGACTTTC
.,TRBV7-9,TRBJ2-7,few,CASSLGGRYEQYF,TGTGCCAGCAGCTTAGGAGGAAGGTACGAGCAGTACTTC
TRBD1,TRBV5-6,TRBJ1-2,.,CASSLGTGTNYGYTF,TGTGCCAGCAGCTTGGGGACAGGAACTAACTATGGCTACACCTTC
TRBD2,TRBV30,TRBJ2-7,.,CAMEGPGGAGTRVYEQYF,TGTGCGATGGAGGGCCCCGGGGGAGCCGGGACTAGGGTCTACGAGCAGTACTTC
.,TRBV4-1,TRBJ1-4,.,CASSQEGQGSNEKLFF,TGCGCCAGCAGCCAAGAGGGCCAGGGGTCTAATGAAAAACTGTTTTTT
.,TRBV7-8,TRBJ2-6,.,CASQRALEGVFTSGANVLTF,TGTGCCAGCCAAAGGGCTCTAGAAGGTGTCTTTACCTCTGGGGCCAACGTCCTGACTTTC
.,TRBV9,TRBJ1-2,.,CASSPSGGPNYGYTF,TGTGCCAGCAGCCCCAGCGGGGGCCCTAACTATGGCTACACCTTC
TRBD1,TRBV10-2,TRBJ1-1,.,CASREDRGTEAFF,TGCGCCAGCAGGGAGGACAGGGGGACTGAAGCTTTCTTT
.,TRBV6-5,TRBJ2-1,.,CASWSDNEQFF,TGTGCCAGTTGGAGCGACAATGAGCAGTTCTTC
.,TRBV29-1,TRBJ2-3,.,CSVGGNGGTDTQYF,TGCAGCGTTGGGGGGAATGGGGGCACAGATACGCAGTATTTT
.,TRBV7-9,TRBJ1-4,.,CASRSGSNEKLFF,TGTGCCAGCAGATCGGGAAGCAATGAAAAACTGTTTTTT
.,TRBV7-9,TRBJ2-1,.,CASSLHLNNEQFF,TGTGCCAGCAGCTTACATCTGAACAATGAGCAGTTCTTC
.,TRBV5-1,TRBJ2-4,.,CASSLGQGGKNIQYF,TGCGCCAGCAGCTTGGGACAGGGAGGCAAAAACATTCAGTACTTC
TRBD1,TRBV6-5,TRBJ1-1,.,CASSYARGTNTEAFF,TGTGCCAGCAGTTACGCCAGGGGGACGAACACTGAAGCTTTCTTT
TRBD1,TRBV18,TRBJ2-5,.,CASSPETGTVRETQYF,TGTGCCAGCTCACCGGAGACAGGGACAGTGCGAGAGACCCAGTACTTC